Included here is one T cell receptor beta chain sequence, with context. As yet, its antigen is unknown. Other DNA variants within this sample encode the same CDR3. These data come from a study of T cells in localized non-small cell lung cancer. The study, taken as a whole, reports: Researchers found a median roughly 50 of the top 100 tumor clones in adjacent lung.

The CDR3 contains 15 residues. CDR1 is LGHNA, CDR2 YSLEER, per germline. Losses at the gene ends were 0 bases for V and 7 bases for J; bases not matched to a gene: 5. Some clones are missing from TCRdb's copy, which holds only in-frame ones; the method was immunoSEQ multiplex PCR. The table lists 23,000 or so clones, 65% to 85% of them singletons, with roughly 5% in the top ten. The J gene is TRBJ2-1, the V gene TRBV4-3; 8 nucleotides line up with TRBD1. The clonotype was recovered from a man aged 40 to 69 with stage II lung adenocarcinoma. The sample in question was PBMCs, obtained before any cancer treatment. The CDR3 sequence: CASSQDWTGRNEQFF. CDR3 coding DNA: TGCGCCAGCAGCCAAGATTGGACAGGGAGGAATGAGCAGTTCTTC.